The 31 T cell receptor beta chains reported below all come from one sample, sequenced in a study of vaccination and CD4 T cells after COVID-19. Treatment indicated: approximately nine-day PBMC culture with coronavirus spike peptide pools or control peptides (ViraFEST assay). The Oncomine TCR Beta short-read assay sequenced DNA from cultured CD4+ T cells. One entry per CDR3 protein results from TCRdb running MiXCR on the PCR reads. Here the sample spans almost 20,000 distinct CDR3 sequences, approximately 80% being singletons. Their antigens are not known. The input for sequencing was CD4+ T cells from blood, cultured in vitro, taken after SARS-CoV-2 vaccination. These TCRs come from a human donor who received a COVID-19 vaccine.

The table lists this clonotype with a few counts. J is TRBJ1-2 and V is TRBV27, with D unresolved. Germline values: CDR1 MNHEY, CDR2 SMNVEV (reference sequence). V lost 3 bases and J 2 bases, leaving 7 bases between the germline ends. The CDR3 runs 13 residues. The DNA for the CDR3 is TGTGCCAGCAGTTTCGCCGGGAACTATGGCTACACCTTC. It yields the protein CASSFAGNYGYTF.

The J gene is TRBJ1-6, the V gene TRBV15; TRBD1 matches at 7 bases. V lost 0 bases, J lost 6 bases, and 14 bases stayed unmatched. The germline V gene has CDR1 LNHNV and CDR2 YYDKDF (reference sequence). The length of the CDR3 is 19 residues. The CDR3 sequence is CATSRDAGPTGSLNSPLHF. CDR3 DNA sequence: TGTGCCACCAGCAGAGATGCAGGGCCGACAGGGTCTCTTAATTCACCCCTCCACTTT.

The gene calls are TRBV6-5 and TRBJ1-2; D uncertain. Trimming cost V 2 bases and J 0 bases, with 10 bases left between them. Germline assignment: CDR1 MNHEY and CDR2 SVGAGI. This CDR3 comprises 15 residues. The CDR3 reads CASSYPRTTNYGYTF. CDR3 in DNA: TGTGCCAGCAGTTACCCCAGGACCACTAACTATGGCTACACCTTC.

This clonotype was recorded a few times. This chain's CDR3 is CASSLERGGNEQFF. The CDR3 coding sequence is TGTGCCAGCAGTTTAGAGCGGGGGGGCAATGAGCAGTTCTTC. The chain has TRBV12-3 or TRBV12-4 and TRBJ2-1; 10 positions match TRBD2. Losses at the gene ends were 1 base for V and 6 bases for J; bases not matched to a gene: 0. The CDR3 is 14 amino acids.

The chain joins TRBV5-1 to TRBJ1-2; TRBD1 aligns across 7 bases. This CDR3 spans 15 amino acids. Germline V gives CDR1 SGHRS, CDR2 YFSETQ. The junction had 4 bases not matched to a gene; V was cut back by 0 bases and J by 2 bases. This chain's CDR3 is CASSLDGTENYGYTF. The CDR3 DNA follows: TGCGCCAGCAGCTTGGACGGGACAGAGAACTATGGCTACACCTTC.

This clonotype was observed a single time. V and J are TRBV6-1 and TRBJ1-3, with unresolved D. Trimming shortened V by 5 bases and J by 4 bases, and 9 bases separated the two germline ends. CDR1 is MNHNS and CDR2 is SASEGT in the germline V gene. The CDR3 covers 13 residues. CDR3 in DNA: TGTGCCAGCAGTCTAGAACACGGAAACACCATATATTTT. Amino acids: CASSLEHGNTIYF.

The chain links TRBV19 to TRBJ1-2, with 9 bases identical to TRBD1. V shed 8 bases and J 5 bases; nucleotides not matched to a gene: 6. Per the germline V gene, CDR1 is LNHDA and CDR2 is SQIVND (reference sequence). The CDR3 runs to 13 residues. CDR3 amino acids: CASHTGTGYGYTF. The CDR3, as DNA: TGTGCCAGTCACACCGGGACAGGGTATGGCTACACCTTC.

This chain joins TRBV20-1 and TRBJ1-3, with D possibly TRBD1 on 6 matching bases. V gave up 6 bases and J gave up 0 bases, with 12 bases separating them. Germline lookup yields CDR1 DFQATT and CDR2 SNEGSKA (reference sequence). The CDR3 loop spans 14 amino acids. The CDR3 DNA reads TGCAGTGCCACCGACAGGAGCTCTGGAAACACCATATATTTT. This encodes CSATDRSSGNTIYF.

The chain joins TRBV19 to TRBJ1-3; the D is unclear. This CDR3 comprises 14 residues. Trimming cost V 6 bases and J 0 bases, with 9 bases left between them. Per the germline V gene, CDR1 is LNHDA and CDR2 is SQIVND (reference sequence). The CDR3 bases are TGTGCCAGTAGGAAAGGGAGCTCTGGAAACACCATATATTTT. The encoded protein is CASRKGSSGNTIYF.

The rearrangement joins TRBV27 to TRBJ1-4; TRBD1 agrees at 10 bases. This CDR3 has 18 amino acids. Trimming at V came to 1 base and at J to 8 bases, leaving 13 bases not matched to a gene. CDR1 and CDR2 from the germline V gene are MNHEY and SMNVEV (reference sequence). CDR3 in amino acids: CASSLFPTGGAEEEKLFF. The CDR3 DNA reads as TGTGCCAGCAGTTTATTCCCGACAGGGGGCGCAGAAGAGGAAAAACTGTTTTTT.

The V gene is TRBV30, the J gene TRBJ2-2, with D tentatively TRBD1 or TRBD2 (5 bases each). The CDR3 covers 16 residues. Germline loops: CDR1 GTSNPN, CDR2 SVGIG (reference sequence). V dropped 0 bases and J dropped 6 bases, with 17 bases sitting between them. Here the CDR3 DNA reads TGTGCCTGGAGTGTTAGTTACAGGACTTCACCCGGGGAGCTGTTTTTT. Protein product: CAWSVSYRTSPGELFF.

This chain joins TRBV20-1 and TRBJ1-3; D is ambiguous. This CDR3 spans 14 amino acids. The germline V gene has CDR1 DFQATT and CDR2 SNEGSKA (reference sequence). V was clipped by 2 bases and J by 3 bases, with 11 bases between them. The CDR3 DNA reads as TGCAGTGCTAGACTAGCAGCGTTTGGAAACACCATATATTTT. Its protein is CSARLAAFGNTIYF.

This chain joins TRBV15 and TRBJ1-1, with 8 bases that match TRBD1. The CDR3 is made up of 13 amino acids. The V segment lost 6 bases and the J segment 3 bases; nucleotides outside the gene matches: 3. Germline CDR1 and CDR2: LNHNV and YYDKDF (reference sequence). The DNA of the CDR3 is TGTGCCACCAGTAGACAGGGGTACACTGAAGCTTTCTTT. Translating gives CATSRQGYTEAFF. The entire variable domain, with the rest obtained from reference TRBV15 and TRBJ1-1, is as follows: DAMVIQNPRYQVTQFGKPVTLSCSQTLNHNVMYWYQQKSSQAPKLLFHYYDKDFNNEADTPDNFQSRRPNTSFCFLDIRSPGLGDTAMYLCATSRQGYTEAFFGQGTRLTVV.

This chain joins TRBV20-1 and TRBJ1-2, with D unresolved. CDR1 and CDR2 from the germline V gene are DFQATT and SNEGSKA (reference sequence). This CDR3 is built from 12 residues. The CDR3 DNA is TGCCCCCGACCTAGGCTTAACTATGGCTACACCTTC. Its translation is CPRPRLNYGYTF.

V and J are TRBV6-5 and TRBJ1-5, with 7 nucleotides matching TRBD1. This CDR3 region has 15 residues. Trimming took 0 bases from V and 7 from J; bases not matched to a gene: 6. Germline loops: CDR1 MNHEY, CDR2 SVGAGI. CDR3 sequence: CASSYSRQGGQPQHF. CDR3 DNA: TGTGCCAGCAGTTACTCCCGACAGGGTGGCCAGCCCCAGCATTTT.

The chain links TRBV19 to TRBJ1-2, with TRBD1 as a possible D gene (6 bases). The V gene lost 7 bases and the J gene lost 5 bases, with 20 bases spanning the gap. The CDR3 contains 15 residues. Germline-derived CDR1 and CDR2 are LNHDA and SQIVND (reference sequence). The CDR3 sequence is CASTEGTGFLYGYTF. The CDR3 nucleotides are TGTGCCAGTACCGAGGGCACAGGGTTCCTTTATGGCTACACCTTC. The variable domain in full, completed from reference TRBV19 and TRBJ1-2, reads DGGITQSPKYLFRKEGQNVTLSCEQNLNHDAMYWYRQDPGQGLRLIYYSQIVNDFQKGDIAEGYSVSREKKESFPLTVTSAQKNPTAFYLCASTEGTGFLYGYTFGSGTRLTVV.

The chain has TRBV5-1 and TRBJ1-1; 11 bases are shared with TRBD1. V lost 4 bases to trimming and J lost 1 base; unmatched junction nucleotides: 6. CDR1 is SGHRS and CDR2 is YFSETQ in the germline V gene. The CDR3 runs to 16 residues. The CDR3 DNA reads TGCGCCAGCAGCCGAAGGACAGGGGGCACGAACACTGAAGCTTTCTTT. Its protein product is CASSRRTGGTNTEAFF.

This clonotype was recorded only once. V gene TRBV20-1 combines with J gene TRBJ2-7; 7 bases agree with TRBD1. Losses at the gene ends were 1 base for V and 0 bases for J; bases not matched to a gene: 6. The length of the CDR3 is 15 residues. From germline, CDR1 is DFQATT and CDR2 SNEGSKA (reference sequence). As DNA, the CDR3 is TGCAGTGCTAGAGGGTCGGGGACAGACTCCTACGAGCAGTACTTC. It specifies CSARGSGTDSYEQYF.

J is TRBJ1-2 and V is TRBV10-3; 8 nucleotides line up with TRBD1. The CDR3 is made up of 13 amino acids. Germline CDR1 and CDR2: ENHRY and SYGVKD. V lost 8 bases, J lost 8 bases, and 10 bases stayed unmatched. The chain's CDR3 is CAIALDRDEGYTF. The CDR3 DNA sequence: TGTGCCATCGCCTTGGACAGGGACGAGGGCTACACCTTC.

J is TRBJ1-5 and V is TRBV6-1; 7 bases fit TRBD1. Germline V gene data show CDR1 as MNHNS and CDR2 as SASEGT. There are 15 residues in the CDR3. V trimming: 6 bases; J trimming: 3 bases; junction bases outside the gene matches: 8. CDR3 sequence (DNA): TGTGCCAGCAGAGCCCGGACAGGCTCCAATCAGCCCCAGCATTTT. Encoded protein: CASRARTGSNQPQHF.

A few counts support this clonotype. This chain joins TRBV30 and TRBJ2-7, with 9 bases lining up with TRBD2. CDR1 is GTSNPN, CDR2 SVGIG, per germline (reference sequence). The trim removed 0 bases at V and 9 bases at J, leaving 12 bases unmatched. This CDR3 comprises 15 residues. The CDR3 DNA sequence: TGTGCCTGGAGTGTACGGGTAGCGGGGGCCACGGGGCAGTACTTC. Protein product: CAWSVRVAGATGQYF.

The CDR3 reads CASSYTGERLNTEAFF. Written as DNA, the CDR3 is TGTGCCAGCAGTTACACCGGAGAACGGTTGAACACTGAAGCTTTCTTT. The chain has TRBV6-4 and TRBJ1-1, with D unresolved. CDR1 and CDR2 (germline): MRHNA, SNTAGT. The V end was cut by 5 bases, the J end by 0 bases, with 16 bases between. The CDR3 is 16 amino acids.

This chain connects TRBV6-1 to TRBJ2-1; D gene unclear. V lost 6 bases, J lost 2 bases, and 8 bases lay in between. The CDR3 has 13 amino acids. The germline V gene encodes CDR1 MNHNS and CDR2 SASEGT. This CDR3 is CASRGNTYNEQFF. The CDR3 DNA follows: TGTGCCAGCAGGGGGAACACCTACAATGAGCAGTTCTTC.

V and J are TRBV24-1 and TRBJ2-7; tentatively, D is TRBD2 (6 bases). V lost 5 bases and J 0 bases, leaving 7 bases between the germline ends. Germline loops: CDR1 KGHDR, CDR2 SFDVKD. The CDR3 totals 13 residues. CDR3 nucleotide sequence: TGTGCCACCAGTGGCGGGGACTCCTACGAGCAGTACTTC. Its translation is CATSGGDSYEQYF.

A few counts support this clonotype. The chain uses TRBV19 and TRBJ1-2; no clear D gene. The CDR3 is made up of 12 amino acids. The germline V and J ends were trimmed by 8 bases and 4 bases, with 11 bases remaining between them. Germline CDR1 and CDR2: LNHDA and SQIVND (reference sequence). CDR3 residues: CASGLLGYGYTF. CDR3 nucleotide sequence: TGTGCCAGTGGACTACTAGGCTATGGCTACACCTTC.

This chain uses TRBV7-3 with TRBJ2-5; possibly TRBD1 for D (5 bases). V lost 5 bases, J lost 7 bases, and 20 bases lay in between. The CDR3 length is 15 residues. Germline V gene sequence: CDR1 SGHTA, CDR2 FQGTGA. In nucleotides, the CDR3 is TGTGCCAGCAGCCCCGCAACCGTGCAGGGTGGGACCCAGTACTTC. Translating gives CASSPATVQGGTQYF.

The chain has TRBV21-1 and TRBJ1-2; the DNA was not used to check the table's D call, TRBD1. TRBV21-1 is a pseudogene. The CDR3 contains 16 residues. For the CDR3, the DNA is TGTGCCAGCAGCAATCCCCGGGACACGATTAACTATGGCTACACCTTC. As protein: CASSNPRDTINYGYTF.

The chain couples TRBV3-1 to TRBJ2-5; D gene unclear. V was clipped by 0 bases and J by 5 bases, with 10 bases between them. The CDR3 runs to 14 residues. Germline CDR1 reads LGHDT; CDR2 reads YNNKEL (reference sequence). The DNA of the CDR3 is TGTGCCAGCAGCCAAGATGGCCAGTCGGAGACCCAGTACTTC. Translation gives CASSQDGQSETQYF.

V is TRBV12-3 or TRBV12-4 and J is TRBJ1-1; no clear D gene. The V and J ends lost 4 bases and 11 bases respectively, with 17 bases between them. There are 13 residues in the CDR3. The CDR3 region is CASSSSVPPKAFF. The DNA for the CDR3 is TGTGCCAGCAGTTCTTCTGTCCCCCCTAAGGCTTTCTTT.

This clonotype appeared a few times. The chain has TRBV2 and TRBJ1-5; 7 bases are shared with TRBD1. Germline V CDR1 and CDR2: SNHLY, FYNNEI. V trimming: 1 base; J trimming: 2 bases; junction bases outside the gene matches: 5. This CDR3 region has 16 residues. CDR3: CASSEDRGRGNQPQHF. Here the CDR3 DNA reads TGTGCCAGCAGTGAAGATAGGGGGCGAGGCAATCAGCCCCAGCATTTT.

The CDR3 loop is CASSEPGGFSYEQYF. The CDR3 region has the DNA TGTGCCAGCAGTGAACCAGGGGGCTTCTCCTACGAGCAGTACTTC. The rearrangement joins TRBV6-1 to TRBJ2-7; 8 positions match TRBD1. The CDR3 runs to 15 residues. J gave up 0 bases and V 2 bases, and 3 bases lay outside the gene matches. Germline loops: CDR1 MNHNS, CDR2 SASEGT.